The 3 T cell receptor beta chains below were found in one sample sequenced in a study of identical twins. TCRdb reprocessed the 5' RACE reads via MiXCR and lists one record per CDR3 protein. The repertoire holds around 510,000 distinct CDR3 sequences, with roughly an eighth as singletons. The same specimen was also included in a second study, on yellow fever vaccine responses in identical twins.

The sequencing sample was made of CD4+ T cells sorted from blood. The receptors shown here come from a woman under 30 in good health.

With regard to this clonotype: Mismatch with germline at one junction end may stem from a read error. V gene TRBV18 combines with J gene TRBJ2-3; 7 bases align to TRBD1. CDR1 and CDR2 (germline): KGHSH, LQKENI. The CDR3 covers 13 residues. CDR3 sequence reads: CTSSTGVADTQYF. For the CDR3, the DNA is TGTACCAGCTCAACAGGGGTTGCAGATACGCAGTATTTT.

This clonotype has just a few counts. CDR3 protein: CASSVAGNEQFF. DNA for the CDR3: TGTGCCAGCAGCGTAGCAGGGAATGAGCAGTTCTTC. The gene calls are TRBV9 and TRBJ2-1; a possible D gene is TRBD1 (5 bases). Trimming stripped 0 bases from V and 7 bases from J, with 5 bases between. CDR3 length: 12 amino acids. Germline CDR1 reads SGDLS; CDR2 reads YYNGEE.

This clonotype has more than one count but fewer than ten. V and J are TRBV10-3 and TRBJ2-1; D may be TRBD1 or TRBD2 (5 bases each). Looked up from germline, CDR1 is ENHRY and CDR2 is SYGVKD. The CDR3 is made up of 16 amino acids. Trimming pared 3 bases from V and 5 bases from J, leaving 17 bases between. CDR3 nucleotides: TGTGCCATCAGTGATTTTCAGGGACGTCCCGACAATGAGCAGTTCTTC. Translation: CAISDFQGRPDNEQFF.